A single T cell receptor beta chain is shown here with its context. The antigen is not known. This sample was included in a study of cytomegalovirus exposure and HLA in healthy donors. Broader study findings: Later genetic work tied a missense DCLRE1C variant to beta-chain V and J trimming. Excluded were some V segments that proved indistinguishable, including TRBV6-2 and TRBV6-3. Fewer N-insertions than the roughly 630-donor mean were reportedly shown by an Asian-associated ancestry cluster in a later analysis.

The germline CDR1 and CDR2 sequences are MNHEY and SMNVEV (reference sequence). The V and J ends lost 5 bases and 8 bases respectively, with 19 bases between them. CDR3 length: 16 amino acids. Researchers ran the PCR with 60 Vbeta and 13 Jbeta primers. Profiled with immunoSEQ multiplex PCR; TCRdb holds only in-frame clones, not every one. The table includes 100,000 to 150,000 clones, about 83% detected once. This sequence originates from a woman aged 40 to 49 in good health and CMV-seropositive. The specimen sequenced was PBMCs. The genes are TRBV27 and TRBJ1-6; D remains unclear. The CDR3 sequence is CASSLPSRFHDSPLHF. DNA for the CDR3: TGTGCCAGCAGTCTCCCGAGCCGGTTCCATGATTCACCCCTCCACTTT.